The rows below give T cell receptor beta chains drawn from one sample of a study of cytotoxic CD8 clonotypes in ibrutinib-treated CLL. TCRdb's table, derived via immunoSEQ multiplex PCR, lists solely in-frame clones and lacks some. Counted here are about 40,000 clones, about three quarters occurring once; the ten biggest clones make up around 10%. Here the sequenced sample was PBMCs, taken at disease progression, from a patient treated with ibrutinib. These receptors all stem from a human donor with chronic lymphocytic leukemia. Each CDR3 is given with its conserved first and last residue. Each record gives: V gene, J gene, CDR3 protein.

>TRBV5-1|TRBJ2-7
CASSLVASGLERYEQYF
>TRBV7-8|TRBJ1-5
CASSLLEGRSNQPQHF
>TRBV7-2|TRBJ1-2
CASSRPPANRMLDGYTF
>TRBV28|TRBJ2-1
CASSFPRVEAYNEQFF
>TRBV5-1|TRBJ2-1
CASSVSGTGAPEQFF
>TRBV2|TRBJ2-5
CASSEASGGAGETQYF
>TRBV27|TRBJ2-3
CASSVIYRDTQYF
>TRBV28|TRBJ2-7
CASSPRQGPHEQYF
>TRBV19|TRBJ1-2
CASRPGYTNYGYTF
>TRBV2|TRBJ2-1
CAIQFGASGSNEQFF
>TRBV5-6|TRBJ2-1
CASSDLARLDNEQFF
>TRBV5-1|TRBJ1-3
CASSLGHSGNTIYF
>TRBV29-1|TRBJ2-7
CSVVAISYEQYF
>TRBV6-1|TRBJ1-5
CASSEEGQAYQPQHF
>TRBV5-1|TRBJ2-4
CASSYTRGAKNIQYF
>TRBV5-8|TRBJ2-7
CASSLGPDRAYRYEQYF
>TRBV4-1|TRBJ1-4
CASSQGDNEKLFF
>TRBV11-2|TRBJ2-5
CASRFQETQYF
>TRBV27|TRBJ2-3
CASRVTGTSTDTQYF
>TRBV10-2|TRBJ1-3
CASMRVAGNTIYF
>TRBV18|TRBJ1-1
CASSPRTGSNTEAFF
>TRBV4-1|TRBJ2-3
CASSQDRSEGLAGRTQYF
>TRBV6-5|TRBJ2-1
CASSPLLSWNEQFF
>TRBV18|TRBJ2-5
CASSPPGLSQETQYF
>TRBV18|TRBJ2-7
CASSPAGPYEQYF
>TRBV4-1|TRBJ2-4
CASSPTKRPGTGNIQYF
>TRBV6-1|TRBJ2-3
CASSEASGAADTQYF
>TRBV5-6|TRBJ1-5
CASSQNNQPQHF
>TRBV7-9|TRBJ1-5
CASSLQGDQPQHF
>TRBV28|TRBJ2-7
CASSSGTGVNEQYF
>TRBV5-1|TRBJ2-1
CASSLDGTTNEQFF
>TRBV5-4|TRBJ2-7
CASSVVVGAREQYF
>TRBV4-2|TRBJ2-5
CASSQGNGLERETQYF
>TRBV25-1|TRBJ2-3
CASLIPGQGADTQYF
>TRBV10-3|TRBJ2-2
CAISGGQGGVSAGELFF
>TRBV18|TRBJ2-7
CASSPSFFRTLGGEEQYF
>TRBV19|TRBJ2-3
CASSTQWADTQYF
>TRBV7-8|TRBJ2-4
CASSPSRNIQYF
>TRBV7-9|TRBJ2-1
CASSFRELGRNEQFF
>TRBV27|TRBJ2-3
CASHGADTQYF
>TRBV9|TRBJ2-7
CASASRGAYEQYF
>TRBV7-9|TRBJ1-1
CASSLVPNTEAFF
>TRBV14|TRBJ1-4
CASSQVAGPANEKLFF